This T cell receptor (beta chain) was documented in a study of CD8 T cells in Susac syndrome. About the study: At blood draw, Susac syndrome patients were therapy-naive, on corticosteroids, or on intravenous immunoglobulin alone.

Per the germline V gene, CDR1 is LGHNA and CDR2 is YSLEER. V was pared by 0 bases and J by 9 bases, with 9 bases between. This CDR3 contains 14 residues. RNA was extracted with the RNeasy kit, and a quantity of about 0.5 to 1 ug was reverse transcribed using random hexamers. From the immunoSEQ multiplex PCR reads, TCRdb called clonotypes with MiXCR, one entry per CDR3 protein. The sample gives tens of thousands of distinct CDR3 sequences, around 95% of which show up once; 0.6% to 0.8% is in the top ten. As judged by recently defined diagnostic criteria, patients with Susac syndrome had definite or probable disease.

This TCR was sampled from a human donor with Susac syndrome. V is TRBV4-3 and J is TRBJ2-6, with no clear D. Sequencing input: CD8+ T cells from PBMCs. The CDR3 is CASSQEFGDNVLTF. The CDR3 DNA is TGCGCCAGCAGCCAAGAATTCGGAGACAACGTCCTGACTTTC.